This T cell receptor beta chain was observed in a study of shared clonotypes between healthy human individuals. Whole-study results and caveats: Among the subsets, naive ones generally showed larger estimated richness than memory ones. Clonotypes shared by all four sorted-subset donors had higher generation probabilities than non-shared clonotypes. Sharing across a few donors was seen in around 5% of naive CD4 clonotypes.

Only in-frame clones appear in the TCRdb table, and some are missing; sequencing was by immunoSEQ multiplex PCR. The repertoire includes a few million clones, more than 85% of them detected once, and about 0.41% sits in the top ten. CDR1 and CDR2 from the germline V gene are MDHEN and SYDVKM. The CDR3 runs to 17 residues. The J segment lost 7 bases and the V segment lost 5 bases, leaving 17 bases of the junction unmatched. In regard to this clone: Its antigen is unknown.

This chain joins TRBV28 and TRBJ1-2; TRBD1 matches at 9 bases. The sequencing sample was made of naive CD4+ T cells from PBMCs. The subset was: CD45RA+ positively selected. This receptor was obtained from a man aged 18 to 35 in good health. Some clones in this sample may be carry-over from other donors' samples. CDR3 sequence reads: CASSIVGTGTLGRGYTF. The CDR3, as DNA: TGTGCCAGCAGTATTGTCGGGACAGGGACGCTAGGACGTGGCTACACCTTC.